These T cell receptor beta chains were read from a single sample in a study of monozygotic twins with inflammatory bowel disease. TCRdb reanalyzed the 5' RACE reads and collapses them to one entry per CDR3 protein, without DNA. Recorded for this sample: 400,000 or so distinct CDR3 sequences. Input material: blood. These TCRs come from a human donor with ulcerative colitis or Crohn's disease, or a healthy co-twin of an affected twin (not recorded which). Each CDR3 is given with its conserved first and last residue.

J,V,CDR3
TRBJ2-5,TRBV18,CASSPGTTQETQYF
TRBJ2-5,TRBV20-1,CSARVSLETQYF
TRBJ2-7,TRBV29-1,CSAWNRGASYEQYF
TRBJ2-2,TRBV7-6,CACSLAPEDPGELFF
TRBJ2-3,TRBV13,CASSLGLAGGSTDTQYF
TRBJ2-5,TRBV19,CAIAEGGSETQYF
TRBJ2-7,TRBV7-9,CASSLQGTEQYF
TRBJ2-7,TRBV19,CASWDRTANEQYF
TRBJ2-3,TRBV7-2,CASSSTSGVTDTQYF
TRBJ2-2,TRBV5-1,CASSLQDGRELFF
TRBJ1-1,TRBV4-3,CASSQDRVGDTEAFF
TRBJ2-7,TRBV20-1,CSARRDYDEQYF
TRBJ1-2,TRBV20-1,CSARDRGGELDYGYTF
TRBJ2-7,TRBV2,CASAVQGSYEQYF
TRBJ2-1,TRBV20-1,CSARGSGTINEQFF
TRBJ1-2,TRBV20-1,CSARGGANYGYTF
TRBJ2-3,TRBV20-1,CSARWGLAGGSADTQYF
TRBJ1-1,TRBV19,CASTTTAMNTEAFF
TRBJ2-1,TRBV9,CASSPDGLGLQFF
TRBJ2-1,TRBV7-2,CASSLGLAGVWEQFF
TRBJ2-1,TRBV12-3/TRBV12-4,CASRRPGQGYPTMSFRQFF
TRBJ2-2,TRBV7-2,CASSLGATSGTGELFF
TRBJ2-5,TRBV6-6,CASSYSRGGETQYF
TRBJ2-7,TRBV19,CASSMGTSYEQYF
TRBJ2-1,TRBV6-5,CASSSGGAAYNEQFF
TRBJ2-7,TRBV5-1,CASSLEDRSYEQYF
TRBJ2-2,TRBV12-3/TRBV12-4,CASSFLGGTGNTGELFF
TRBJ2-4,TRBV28,CASSLLQGYSVESKNIQYF
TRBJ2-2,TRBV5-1,CASSTTSGAGELFF